The rows below give T cell receptor beta chains drawn from one sample of a study of cytomegalovirus exposure and HLA in healthy donors. TCRdb keeps only in-frame clones here, not all; method: immunoSEQ multiplex PCR. There are more than 95,000 clones in the sample; 15% occur only once, and 0.83% lies in the top ten. Material: PBMCs. The source of these receptors is a female donor in good health and CMV-seronegative. Both conserved end residues are part of each CDR3. A D gene is named only where the DNA matches it firmly. Expanded clones are given a class, and other clones once, few, many or no size at all.

v_call: TRBV28; clone_size: few; d_call: TRBD1; j_call: TRBJ1-5; cdr3_nt: TGTGCCAGCAGTTTACACCACAGGGGTGAGCAGCCCCAGCATTTT; cdr3_aa: CASSLHHRGEQPQHF
v_call: TRBV6-1; clone_size: few; d_call: -; j_call: TRBJ2-7; cdr3_nt: TGTGCCAGCAGTGAACACCGTAGCTACGAGCAGTACTTC; cdr3_aa: CASSEHRSYEQYF
v_call: TRBV2; clone_size: few; d_call: TRBD1; j_call: TRBJ1-2; cdr3_nt: TGTGCCAGCAGTCCGAGGACAGGGCGGGGTCAGCCCTATGGCTACACCTTC; cdr3_aa: CASSPRTGRGQPYGYTF
v_call: TRBV7-9; clone_size: -; d_call: -; j_call: TRBJ1-4; cdr3_nt: TGTGCCAGCAGCGATATCAAGACGGGTGAAAAACTGTTTTTT; cdr3_aa: CASSDIKTGEKLFF
v_call: TRBV10-3; clone_size: few; d_call: TRBD1; j_call: TRBJ2-3; cdr3_nt: TGTGCCACCCGGACAGGGGCCACAGATACGCAGTATTTT; cdr3_aa: CATRTGATDTQYF
v_call: TRBV7-9; clone_size: few; d_call: -; j_call: TRBJ2-7; cdr3_nt: TGTGCCAGCAGTTCCGACTGGATACTTTACGAGCAGTACTTC; cdr3_aa: CASSSDWILYEQYF
v_call: TRBV4-3; clone_size: few; d_call: TRBD2; j_call: TRBJ2-5; cdr3_nt: TGCGCCAGCAGCCAGGGGACTAGACCTTACCAAGAGACCCAGTACTTC; cdr3_aa: CASSQGTRPYQETQYF
v_call: TRBV7-3; clone_size: -; d_call: -; j_call: TRBJ1-1; cdr3_nt: TGTGCCAGCAGATCAGGCCGGAACACTGAAGCTTTCTTT; cdr3_aa: CASRSGRNTEAFF
v_call: TRBV27; clone_size: -; d_call: -; j_call: TRBJ1-3; cdr3_nt: TGTGCCAGCGGGGGGTTTCGCGGCCCCTCAGGAAACACCATATATTTT; cdr3_aa: CASGGFRGPSGNTIYF
v_call: TRBV7-2; clone_size: few; d_call: TRBD2; j_call: TRBJ2-1; cdr3_nt: TGTGCCAGCAGCCAACTAGCGGGGGGGCGCAATGAGCAGTTCTTC; cdr3_aa: CASSQLAGGRNEQFF
v_call: TRBV4-3; clone_size: few; d_call: TRBD1; j_call: TRBJ1-1; cdr3_nt: TGCGCCAGCAGCGAAGGGACAGCTGAAGCTTTCTTT; cdr3_aa: CASSEGTAEAFF
v_call: TRBV30; clone_size: few; d_call: -; j_call: TRBJ1-5; cdr3_nt: TGTGCCTGGAGTAGAACGGGCAATCAGCCCCAGCATTTT; cdr3_aa: CAWSRTGNQPQHF
v_call: TRBV6-1; clone_size: -; d_call: -; j_call: TRBJ2-5; cdr3_nt: TGTGCCAGCAGTCCTAGACTAGTTCGGCAAGAGACCCAGTACTTC; cdr3_aa: CASSPRLVRQETQYF
v_call: TRBV5-1; clone_size: few; d_call: -; j_call: TRBJ2-7; cdr3_nt: TGCGCCAGCAGCTTGCTCGGGAGTACGAGCTACGAGCAGTACTTC; cdr3_aa: CASSLLGSTSYEQYF
v_call: TRBV2; clone_size: few; d_call: -; j_call: TRBJ2-1; cdr3_nt: TGTGCCAGCAGTGAAAGTGGTGGAGGCTTGGGTGAGCAGTTCTTC; cdr3_aa: CASSESGGGLGEQFF
v_call: TRBV28; clone_size: -; d_call: -; j_call: TRBJ2-7; cdr3_nt: TGTGCCAGCAGTCGGGTAGCGGAGGCCACCTACGAGCAGTACTTC; cdr3_aa: CASSRVAEATYEQYF
v_call: TRBV5-4; clone_size: few; d_call: TRBD2; j_call: TRBJ2-3; cdr3_nt: TGTGCCAGCAGCAGACTAGCGGGGGGTAGGTTCACAGATACGCAGTATTTT; cdr3_aa: CASSRLAGGRFTDTQYF
v_call: TRBV10-2; clone_size: -; d_call: -; j_call: TRBJ1-6; cdr3_nt: TGCGCCAGCACAGGGGCGGGGGTTCGGAATTCACCCCTCCACTTT; cdr3_aa: CASTGAGVRNSPLHF
v_call: TRBV5-6; clone_size: few; d_call: TRBD2; j_call: TRBJ2-1; cdr3_nt: TGTGCCAGCAGCTGGACTAGTGCGAGGCTATACAATGAGCAGTTCTTC; cdr3_aa: CASSWTSARLYNEQFF
v_call: TRBV28; clone_size: -; d_call: -; j_call: TRBJ2-3; cdr3_nt: TGTGCCAGCAGTTTAGGGGGACTTCTGAGGGATACGCAGTATTTT; cdr3_aa: CASSLGGLLRDTQYF
v_call: TRBV5-4; clone_size: few; d_call: TRBD2; j_call: TRBJ2-1; cdr3_nt: TGTGCCAGCAGTAACGACAGGGCGGCGGGGGGGTCCCACAATGAGCAGTTCTTC; cdr3_aa: CASSNDRAAGGSHNEQFF
v_call: TRBV20-1; clone_size: few; d_call: -; j_call: TRBJ1-4; cdr3_nt: TGCAGTGTCCAGGGGAATGAAAAACTGTTTTTT; cdr3_aa: CSVQGNEKLFF
v_call: TRBV28; clone_size: -; d_call: -; j_call: TRBJ2-2; cdr3_nt: TGTGCCAGCAGGGAGGGCGCGAACACCGGGGAGCTGTTTTTT; cdr3_aa: CASREGANTGELFF
v_call: TRBV5-6; clone_size: -; d_call: -; j_call: TRBJ1-4; cdr3_nt: TGTGCCAGCAGCCTCGTGGGGGCTAAGAATGAAAAACTGTTTTTT; cdr3_aa: CASSLVGAKNEKLFF
v_call: TRBV7-9; clone_size: few; d_call: -; j_call: TRBJ1-3; cdr3_nt: TGTGCCAGCAGCTTCCTTGGAAACACCATATATTTT; cdr3_aa: CASSFLGNTIYF
v_call: TRBV9; clone_size: -; d_call: TRBD1; j_call: TRBJ1-2; cdr3_nt: TGTGCCAGCAGCGAGCCCCACAGGGGGAGGAACTATGGCTACACCTTC; cdr3_aa: CASSEPHRGRNYGYTF
v_call: TRBV27; clone_size: -; d_call: -; j_call: TRBJ2-2; cdr3_nt: TGTGCCAGCAGTTCCCGAGATGGGAGCTACACCGGGGAGCTGTTTTTT; cdr3_aa: CASSSRDGSYTGELFF
v_call: TRBV9; clone_size: -; d_call: -; j_call: TRBJ1-2; cdr3_nt: TGTGCCAGCAGAGGACAGACCCCGTATGGCTACACCTTC; cdr3_aa: CASRGQTPYGYTF
v_call: TRBV7-9; clone_size: -; d_call: -; j_call: TRBJ2-1; cdr3_nt: TGTGCCAGCAGCTTAAACGCAGACAATGAGCAGTTCTTC; cdr3_aa: CASSLNADNEQFF
v_call: TRBV9; clone_size: once; d_call: -; j_call: TRBJ2-5; cdr3_nt: TGTGCCAGCAGCGTAGGTTCTCGAGAGACCCAGTACTTC; cdr3_aa: CASSVGSRETQYF
v_call: TRBV23-1; clone_size: -; d_call: TRBD2; j_call: TRBJ2-1; cdr3_nt: TGCGCCAGCAGTCAGCTAGCGGGGGAGTACAATGAGCAGTTCTTC; cdr3_aa: CASSQLAGEYNEQFF
v_call: TRBV15; clone_size: few; d_call: -; j_call: TRBJ2-3; cdr3_nt: TGTGCCACCAGGTCTCGCGGCGGCACAGATACGCAGTATTTT; cdr3_aa: CATRSRGGTDTQYF
v_call: TRBV5-4; clone_size: few; d_call: TRBD2; j_call: TRBJ2-1; cdr3_nt: TGTGCCAGCAGCTTAGGGACTAGCGGTACCTACAATGAGCAGTTCTTC; cdr3_aa: CASSLGTSGTYNEQFF
v_call: TRBV4-1; clone_size: -; d_call: -; j_call: TRBJ2-5; cdr3_nt: TGCGCCAGCAGCCAAGGACTTACCCAAGAGACCCAGTACTTC; cdr3_aa: CASSQGLTQETQYF
v_call: TRBV7-9; clone_size: few; d_call: -; j_call: TRBJ2-7; cdr3_nt: TGTGCCAGCAGCCAGAATGCCGAGCAGTACTTC; cdr3_aa: CASSQNAEQYF
v_call: TRBV28; clone_size: -; d_call: -; j_call: TRBJ1-4; cdr3_nt: TGTGCCAGCAGTTTATCCGGGACTGAAGAAAAACTGTTTTTT; cdr3_aa: CASSLSGTEEKLFF
v_call: TRBV4-2; clone_size: -; d_call: -; j_call: TRBJ2-3; cdr3_nt: TGTGCCAGCAGCCAAGAATCGGTAGCTCCTAGCACAGATACGCAGTATTTT; cdr3_aa: CASSQESVAPSTDTQYF
v_call: TRBV29-1; clone_size: few; d_call: -; j_call: TRBJ1-2; cdr3_nt: TGCAGCGTTCCCGACGCCCGAGACTACTATGGCTACACCTTC; cdr3_aa: CSVPDARDYYGYTF
v_call: TRBV19; clone_size: -; d_call: TRBD1; j_call: TRBJ1-2; cdr3_nt: TGTGCCAGTAGTGCAGACAGGGGAGCTACCTATGGCTACACCTTC; cdr3_aa: CASSADRGATYGYTF
v_call: TRBV6-5; clone_size: -; d_call: -; j_call: TRBJ2-7; cdr3_nt: TGTGCCAGCATGAGGGGAAGGCGGACCGCGGGGGAGCAGTACTTC; cdr3_aa: CASMRGRRTAGEQYF
v_call: TRBV9; clone_size: -; d_call: TRBD1; j_call: TRBJ2-1; cdr3_nt: TGTGCCAGCAGCCCCTGGGAACAGGGGGCGGGTAAGTTCTTC; cdr3_aa: CASSPWEQGAGKFF